The 13 T cell receptor beta chains below come from one sample, sequenced in a study of shared clonotypes between healthy human individuals. The repertoire was sequenced with immunoSEQ multiplex PCR; TCRdb's copy has only in-frame clones and lacks some. The sample carries hundreds of thousands of clones, approximately 96% recorded once. Naive CD8 cells lacked CD45RO, underwent positive selection for CCR7 and left out terminally differentiated effector memory CD45RA+ cells. Source material: naive CD8+ T cells sorted from blood. These receptors came from a woman aged 25 to 39 in good health.

About this clone: The same CDR3 arises from other DNA sequences in this sample as well. The J gene is TRBJ2-7, the V gene TRBV29-1, with D possibly matching TRBD1 (6 bases). This CDR3 is built from 13 residues. Trimming took 0 bases from V and 0 from J, leaving 6 bases between them. CDR1 is SQVTM, CDR2 ANQGSEA, per germline. The CDR3: CSVEEGASYEQYF. The CDR3 coding sequence is TGCAGCGTTGAAGAGGGGGCCTCCTACGAGCAGTACTTC.

The chain has TRBV27 and TRBJ2-7; D may be TRBD2 (5 bases). There are 14 residues in the CDR3. CDR1 is MNHEY and CDR2 is SMNVEV in the germline V gene (reference sequence). The ends were cut back, 3 bases at V and 5 bases at J, with 14 bases in the middle. The CDR3 here is CASSFRGSSDEQYF. The CDR3 DNA sequence: TGTGCCAGCAGTTTTCGGGGAAGCTCGGACGAGCAGTACTTC.

The chain recombines TRBV5-4 with TRBJ2-6, with no clear D. This CDR3 spans 16 amino acids. Germline V gene data show CDR1 as SGHNT and CDR2 as YYREEE (reference sequence). V lost 0 bases and J lost 4, with 11 bases in between. As DNA, the CDR3 is TGTGCCAGCAGCTTGGTCTCAATCGGGGGGGCCAACGTCCTGACTTTC. It encodes CASSLVSIGGANVLTF.

This chain links TRBV29-1 with TRBJ2-7, with D uncertain. The V and J ends lost 5 bases and 0 bases respectively, with 8 bases between them. The V gene's germline CDR1 is SQVTM and CDR2 ANQGSEA. The CDR3 runs to 12 residues. CDR3 protein: CSVSEVSYEQYF. CDR3 bases: TGCAGCGTTAGTGAAGTCTCCTACGAGCAGTACTTC.

The gene calls are TRBV4-1 and TRBJ2-1; TRBD1 matches at 7 bases. The CDR3 spans 15 residues. J was trimmed by 9 bases and V by 3 bases; bases with no gene match: 11. The germline CDR1 and CDR2 sequences are MGHRA and YSYEKL. The CDR3 DNA sequence: TGCGCCAGCAGCCAGGTGACAGGGAGACACATTGAGCAGTTCTTC. This gives the protein CASSQVTGRHIEQFF.

The genes are TRBV2 and TRBJ2-1; TRBD2 is a possible D gene (5 bases). V dropped 6 bases and J dropped 8 bases, with 20 bases sitting between them. The CDR3 spans 15 residues. The germline CDR1 and CDR2 sequences are SNHLY and FYNNEI. The CDR3 reads CASRTPFEGSDEQFF. The CDR3 DNA reads TGTGCCAGCAGAACCCCCTTTGAGGGTTCCGATGAGCAGTTCTTC.

The CDR3 reads CAWSVGGGVYEQYF. The DNA of the CDR3 is TGTGCCTGGAGCGTGGGAGGGGGAGTCTACGAGCAGTACTTC. V and J are TRBV30 and TRBJ2-7, with D perhaps matching TRBD2 (7 bases). V was shortened by 3 bases and J by 3 bases, with 15 bases between the two germline ends. Germline values: CDR1 GTSNPN, CDR2 SVGIG (reference sequence). The CDR3 has 14 amino acids.

The chain has TRBV7-9 and TRBJ1-3, with 7 bases fitting TRBD1. Germline V lookup: CDR1 SEHNR, CDR2 FQNEAQ (reference sequence). The V segment lost 4 bases and the J segment 0 bases; nucleotides outside the gene matches: 15. This CDR3 region has 19 residues. The chain's CDR3 is CASSSSLVTGYDSGNTIYF. The CDR3 nucleotides read TGTGCCAGCAGCTCCTCCCTTGTGACAGGGTATGACTCTGGAAACACCATATATTTT.

The J gene is TRBJ2-7, the V gene TRBV7-2; the D is unclear. CDR1 is SGHTA and CDR2 is FQGNSA in the germline V gene. The CDR3 spans 15 residues. Trimming pared 5 bases from V and 1 base from J, leaving 15 bases between. CDR3 loop: CASSPMGGLSYEQYF. The CDR3 coding sequence is TGTGCCAGCAGCCCTATGGGCGGATTGTCCTACGAGCAGTACTTC.

The chain is built from TRBV28 and TRBJ1-5, with D possibly TRBD1 on 5 matching bases. Germline lookup yields CDR1 MDHEN and CDR2 SYDVKM. Trimming left V 7 bases short and J 1 base short, with 14 bases between. This CDR3 spans 15 amino acids. CDR3 sequence reads: CASTLLGGSNQPQHF. The CDR3 DNA reads TGTGCCAGCACCCTACTTGGGGGGAGCAATCAGCCCCAGCATTTT.

This clone occurred once. The rearrangement links TRBV7-2 to TRBJ2-5; 8 nucleotides agree with TRBD1. In germline, CDR1 is SGHTA, CDR2 FQGNSA. There are 14 residues in the CDR3. V was pared by 6 bases and J by 3 bases, with 6 bases of the junction left unmatched. CDR3 region: CASSLTGEEETQYF. CDR3 sequence (DNA): TGTGCCAGCAGTCTGACAGGGGAAGAAGAGACCCAGTACTTC.

The chain carries TRBV6-5 and TRBJ1-5; D gene ambiguous. V was shortened by 0 bases and J by 2 bases, with 5 bases between the two germline ends. The CDR3 is 14 amino acids. Looked up from germline, CDR1 is MNHEY and CDR2 is SVGAGI. This CDR3 is CASSYSTGNQPQHF. Here the CDR3 DNA reads TGTGCCAGCAGTTACTCGACCGGCAATCAGCCCCAGCATTTT.

This sequence joins TRBV27 and TRBJ1-5; 10 bases are a match to TRBD1. This CDR3 contains 14 residues. Germline V gene data show CDR1 as MNHEY and CDR2 as SMNVEV (reference sequence). V trimming: 7 bases; J trimming: 2 bases; junction bases outside the gene matches: 2. The CDR3 DNA is TGTGCCAGCACCGGGACAGGGGGCAATCAGCCCCAGCATTTT. This codes for CASTGTGGNQPQHF.